This TCR beta chain was found in a study of blood T cell repertoires in COVID-19. Study context: The study drew acute and convalescent COVID-19 samples from the United States, Italy and Spain. PBMCs, B-cell-depleted T cells, or T cells were the source of the cDNA or gDNA that made up the material.

Methods used by the authors: The assay estimated nucleated cells by amplifying reference gene primers. Libraries were prepared by immunoSEQ multiplex PCR; TCRdb keeps only in-frame clonotypes and omits some of them. V and J calls and clone size are as listed in that table; D and trimming were resolved from the DNA. This sample has some 250,000 clones, with 80% to 85% found just once. This clone was picked up one time. Sequencing was performed on peripheral blood. The TCR comes from a man aged 40-49 years with acute or convalescent COVID-19.

CDR3 nucleotide sequence: TGTGCCAGCAGCTTGGTGCTCGGCGGGGGGCCCCCGAAGACCCAGTACTTC. This codes for CASSLVLGGGPPKTQYF. The chain couples TRBV5-4 to TRBJ2-5; 8 bases agree with TRBD2. Germline V lookup: CDR1 SGHNT, CDR2 YYREEE (reference sequence). The CDR3 consists of 17 residues. V dropped 0 bases and J dropped 6; count of bases not matched to a gene: 13.